This T cell receptor beta chain emerged from a study of blood T cell repertoires in COVID-19. The overall study: Italy, Spain and the United States were the sources of the convalescent and acute COVID-19 samples.

Germline V gene sequence: CDR1 LGHNA, CDR2 YSLEER. This CDR3 region has 14 residues. Trimming took off 0 bases at V and 1 base at J, with 5 bases between the two ends. Profiled with immunoSEQ multiplex PCR; TCRdb holds only in-frame clones, not every one. The table includes about 53,000 clones, roughly three quarters detected once. The rearrangement uses TRBV4-3 and TRBJ2-3; D remains ambiguous. This receptor was obtained from a human donor with active or convalescent COVID-19. The donor label of this sample is uncertain. Material for sequencing was peripheral blood. The CDR3 DNA is TGCGCCAGCAGCCAAGATTCGGGCACAGATACGCAGTATTTT. This codes for CASSQDSGTDTQYF.